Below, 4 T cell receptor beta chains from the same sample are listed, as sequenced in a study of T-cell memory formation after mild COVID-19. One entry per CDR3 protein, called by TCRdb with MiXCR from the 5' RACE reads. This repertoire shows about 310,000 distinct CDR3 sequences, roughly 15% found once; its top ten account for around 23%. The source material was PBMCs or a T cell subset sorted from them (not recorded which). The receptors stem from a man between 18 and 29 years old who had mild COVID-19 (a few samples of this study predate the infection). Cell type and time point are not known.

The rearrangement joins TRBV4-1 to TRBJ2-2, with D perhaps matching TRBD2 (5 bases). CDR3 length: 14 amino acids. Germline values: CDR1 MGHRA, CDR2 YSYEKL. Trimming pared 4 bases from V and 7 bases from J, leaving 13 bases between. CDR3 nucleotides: TGCGCCAGCAGCCGTAGTAGCGATATCGGGGAGCTGTTTTTT. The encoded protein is CASSRSSDIGELFF.

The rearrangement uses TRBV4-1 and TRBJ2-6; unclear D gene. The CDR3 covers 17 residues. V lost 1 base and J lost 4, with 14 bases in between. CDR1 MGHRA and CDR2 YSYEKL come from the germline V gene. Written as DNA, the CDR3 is TGCGCCAGCAGCCAAGGTCCGGGCAAGACCGGGGCCAACGTCCTGACTTTC. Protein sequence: CASSQGPGKTGANVLTF.

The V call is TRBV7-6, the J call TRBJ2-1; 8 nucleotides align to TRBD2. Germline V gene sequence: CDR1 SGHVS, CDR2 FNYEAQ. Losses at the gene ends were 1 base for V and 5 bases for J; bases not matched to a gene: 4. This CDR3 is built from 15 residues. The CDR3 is CASSLVRGAHNEQFF. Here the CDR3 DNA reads TGTGCCAGCAGCTTAGTGCGGGGGGCCCACAATGAGCAGTTCTTC.

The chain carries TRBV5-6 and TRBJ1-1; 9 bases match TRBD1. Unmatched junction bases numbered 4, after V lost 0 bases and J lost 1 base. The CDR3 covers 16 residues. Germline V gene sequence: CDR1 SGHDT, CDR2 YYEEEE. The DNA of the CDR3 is TGTGCCAGCAGCTTGGCCGAGGACAGGGGGAACACTGAAGCTTTCTTT. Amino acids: CASSLAEDRGNTEAFF.